The 14 T cell receptor beta chains below were found in one sample sequenced in a study of CD8 T cells in Susac syndrome (dated by TCRdb to about 2019). Libraries were prepared through the immunoSEQ multiplex PCR assay. RNA was extracted using the RNeasy kit, and roughly 0.5 to 1 ug of the RNA was reverse transcribed with random hexamers. Using fastp at Q25 and MiXCR, TCRdb reprocessed the public reads and kept productive beta chains. Each CDR3 protein gets just one entry, which takes the most common genes and DNA from the rows behind it. Counted in this sample were approximately 110,000 distinct CDR3 sequences; 90% to 95% of them appeared once. The ten most abundant clones make up over 0.065% of the sample. Sequences were obtained from CD4+ T cells from PBMCs. The receptor source for this set is a human donor in good health.

The CDR3 region has the DNA TGTGCCACCAGCGGTCCCAGGGGCCACGAGCAGTACTTC. Translating it yields CATSGPRGHEQYF. This chain links TRBV15 with TRBJ2-7; D possibly corresponds to TRBD1 (6 bases). This CDR3 is built from 13 residues. Germline V gene sequence: CDR1 LNHNV, CDR2 YYDKDF (reference sequence). The ends were cut back, 5 bases at V and 5 bases at J, with 13 bases in the middle.

The genes are TRBV12-3 or TRBV12-4 and TRBJ2-1, with TRBD2 identical over 7 bases. This CDR3 has 13 residues. With V trimmed by 4 bases and J by 8 bases, 5 bases remained unmatched. CDR3 sequence reads: CASSSGGGDEQFF. DNA of the CDR3: TGTGCCAGCAGTTCGGGGGGAGGCGATGAGCAGTTCTTC.

This chain links TRBV2 with TRBJ1-1, with unresolved D. The CDR3 contains 13 residues. Germline V gene lookup returns CDR1 SNHLY and CDR2 FYNNEI. V dropped 2 bases and J dropped 7 bases, with 11 bases sitting between them. The CDR3 loop reads CASSESLGVEAFF. The CDR3, as DNA: TGTGCCAGCAGTGAAAGTTTGGGTGTTGAAGCTTTCTTT.

The gene calls are TRBV6-1 and TRBJ2-3; 10 bases line up with TRBD2. CDR1 is MNHNS and CDR2 is SASEGT in the germline V gene. The trim removed 4 bases at V and 0 bases at J, leaving 4 bases unmatched. CDR3 length: 16 amino acids. In DNA form, the CDR3 reads TGTGCCAGCAGTGCCCCTAGCGGGGGTAGCACAGATACGCAGTATTTT. The encoded protein is CASSAPSGGSTDTQYF.

V gene TRBV27 combines with J gene TRBJ1-2, with a tentative D call TRBD1 (5 bases). V gave up 4 bases and J gave up 4 bases, with 10 bases separating them. Germline CDR1 and CDR2: MNHEY and SMNVEV (reference sequence). CDR3 length: 13 residues. DNA for the CDR3: TGTGCCAGCAGTTATAGGGGCTTCTATGGCTACACCTTC. Protein: CASSYRGFYGYTF.

V usage is TRBV27 and J usage is TRBJ2-1; no clear D gene. V lost 7 bases and J lost 0, with 13 bases in between. The CDR3 totals 15 residues. Germline assignment: CDR1 MNHEY and CDR2 SMNVEV (reference sequence). The CDR3 DNA follows: TGTGCCAGCAAGAGAGCAACCAGCTCCTACAATGAGCAGTTCTTC. Encoded protein: CASKRATSSYNEQFF.

V usage is TRBV13 and J usage is TRBJ2-3; 13 bases fit TRBD2. The CDR3 contains 16 residues. Germline CDR1 and CDR2: PRHDT and FYEKMQ (reference sequence). With V trimmed by 5 bases and J by 3 bases, 5 bases remained unmatched. CDR3 residues: CASSRTSGSRTDTQYF. In nucleotides, the CDR3 is TGTGCCAGCAGCCGGACTAGCGGGAGTAGGACAGATACGCAGTATTTT. The variable domain in full, completed from reference TRBV13 and TRBJ2-3, reads AAGVIQSPRHLIKEKRETATLKCYPIPRHDTVYWYQQGPGQDPQFLISFYEKMQSDKGSIPDRFSAQQFSDYHSELNMSSLELGDSALYFCASSRTSGSRTDTQYFGPGTRLTVL.

The chain combines TRBV20-1 with TRBJ2-3; D is perhaps TRBD1 (6 bases). Germline V gene lookup returns CDR1 DFQATT and CDR2 SNEGSKA (reference sequence). V was trimmed by 3 bases and J by 8 bases, leaving 15 bases between them. This CDR3 region has 13 residues. CDR3 region: CSASPTSRGTQYF. CDR3 DNA sequence: TGCAGTGCTAGCCCCACCTCCAGGGGTACGCAGTATTTT.

The rearrangement links TRBV5-4 to TRBJ2-7; no firm D call. The CDR3 sequence is 15 residues long. The germline CDR1 and CDR2 sequences are SGHNT and YYREEE (reference sequence). V lost 0 bases to trimming and J lost 0 bases, with 10 bases between them. The CDR3 loop reads CASSLVRSSSYEQYF. In nucleotides, the CDR3 is TGTGCCAGCAGCTTGGTTAGGTCGAGCTCCTACGAGCAGTACTTC.

This clonotype was picked up one time. The rearrangement links TRBV29-1 to TRBJ2-5, with D unresolved. V gave up 4 bases and J gave up 5 bases, with 11 bases separating them. Germline assignment: CDR1 SQVTM and CDR2 ANQGSEA. This CDR3 is built from 12 residues. The CDR3 is CSVVSGSETQYF. The CDR3 nucleotides are TGCAGCGTTGTTTCGGGTTCGGAGACCCAGTACTTC.

This chain connects TRBV3-1 to TRBJ2-7, with D unresolved. Germline V gene sequence: CDR1 LGHDT, CDR2 YNNKEL (reference sequence). V lost 0 bases to trimming and J lost 2 bases, with 11 bases between them. This CDR3 has 15 amino acids. The CDR3 DNA is TGTGCCAGCAGCCAAGATAATGTGGGGACCTACGAGCAGTACTTC. Translated: CASSQDNVGTYEQYF.

CDR3 sequence reads: CASSSDSFGEAFF. CDR3 sequence (DNA): TGTGCCAGCAGCTCCGACAGCTTTGGGGAAGCTTTCTTT. The rearrangement joins TRBV12-3 or TRBV12-4 to TRBJ1-1, with a tentative D call TRBD1 (5 bases). The CDR3 spans 13 residues. V was trimmed by 6 bases and J by 8 bases, leaving 16 bases between them.

This rearrangement joins TRBV19 to TRBJ2-6; D possibly uses TRBD1 or TRBD2 (6 bases each). The CDR3 totals 15 residues. CDR1 LNHDA and CDR2 SQIVND come from the germline V gene (reference sequence). Trimming took 3 bases from V and 3 from J, leaving 9 bases between them. The DNA for the CDR3 is TGTGCCAGTAGTATTAGGGGGGTTGGGGCCAACGTCCTGACTTTC. Residues: CASSIRGVGANVLTF.

The J gene is TRBJ2-7, the V gene TRBV5-1, with D possibly TRBD1 on 5 matching bases. Germline V gene data show CDR1 as SGHRS and CDR2 as YFSETQ. The CDR3 extends over 14 amino acids. V lost 1 base and J 4 bases, leaving 12 bases between the germline ends. CDR3 amino acids: CASSLSKGLYEQYF. CDR3 DNA sequence: TGCGCCAGCAGCTTGTCTAAGGGGTTGTACGAGCAGTACTTC.